This T cell receptor (beta chain) was sequenced in a study of T cells in Graves' hyperthyroidism and ophthalmopathy. Broader study findings: Ophthalmopathy was identified by the model a median about seven months ahead of onset. Within blood appeared most thyroid clonotypes that had expanded above 0.001. A model using 13 V-J features told ophthalmopathy apart from stable hyperthyroidism.

Hyperthyroidism was newly diagnosed in patients aged 18 to 65 (duration under 2 months). Researchers amplified the TCR beta CDR3 regions from RNA transcripts. RT-PCR in the first round (using the HTBI primer set) targeted the TCR CDR3. MiXCR, run by TCRdb on the multiplex PCR reads, gives a single entry per CDR3 protein. The sample records roughly 100,000 distinct CDR3 sequences, roughly 40% being singletons. This clonotype was found a few times. Its antigen is currently unknown. V was trimmed by 6 bases and J by 9 bases, leaving 17 bases between them. From germline, CDR1 is MDHEN and CDR2 SYDVKM. The CDR3 has 14 residues.

The sequenced material came from peripheral blood or thyroid tissue (not recorded which). The sequence derives from a woman aged 25 to 39 with Graves' hyperthyroidism. The rearrangement links TRBV28 to TRBJ2-2; D uncertain. CDR3 loop: CASRHLGRTRELFF. As DNA, the CDR3 is TGTGCCAGCAGGCACCTCGGCCGGACCCGGGAGCTGTTTTTT.